This T cell receptor (beta chain) was observed in a study of response to subunit inactivated influenza vaccine. Study conclusions and caveats: New T cells are recruited in small numbers by each seasonal influenza vaccination, according to the authors' suggestion.

The CDR3 totals 12 residues. Germline assignment: CDR1 MNHEY and CDR2 SVGAGI. With 8 bases removed from V and 7 bases from J, the gap between germline ends came to 12 bases. TCRdb analysed the RT-PCR reads with MiXCR anew, one entry per CDR3 protein. This sample has hundreds of thousands of distinct CDR3 sequences, with roughly 13% found just once. In its sample, this clonotype was seen a few times. Its matching antigen is unknown. The sequences come from PBMCs from blood, collected roughly 45 days after vaccination. The genes are TRBV6-5 and TRBJ1-5; D is possibly TRBD1 (5 bases). The receptor was isolated from a man aged 50-60 years who received an inactivated influenza vaccine. Written as DNA, the CDR3 is TGTGCCAGCTCCGGGGGAGGCCAGCCCCAGCATTTT. This gives the protein CASSGGGQPQHF.